The sequence of this TCR beta chain was determined in a study of blood T cell repertoires in COVID-19. About the research overall: The United States, Italy and Spain provided the acute and convalescent COVID-19 samples. The analysed material was cDNA or gDNA that came from T cells, B-cell-depleted T cells, or PBMCs.

The CDR3 loop spans 15 amino acids. V shed 4 bases and J shed 1 base, with 11 bases lying between them. CDR1 SNHLY and CDR2 FYNNEI come from the germline V gene. TCRdb keeps only in-frame clones here, not all; method: immunoSEQ multiplex PCR. In the table there are approximately 260,000 clones, roughly 89% of which are singletons. This receptor was obtained from a woman aged 40 to 50 who had recovered from COVID-19. The sequenced material came from peripheral blood. The rearrangement links TRBV2 to TRBJ1-5, with D maybe TRBD1 (6 bases). The DNA of the CDR3 is TGTGCCAGCAGTGGGACAGAACCAAGCAATCAGCCCCAGCATTTT. It yields the protein CASSGTEPSNQPQHF.